This T cell receptor beta chain was documented in a study of cytomegalovirus exposure and HLA in healthy donors. Study-wide context: Assignment to the Caucasian-associated ancestry cluster applied to less than 85% of the approximately 420 genotyped donors. Regarding the study as a whole: Analysis was carried out at a later point, and it linked a missense DCLRE1C variant to TCR beta V- and J-gene trimming. In a later analysis, at a false discovery rate of 0.05, 16,951 TCR beta sequences matched HLA alleles. In a later analysis, HLA-C alleles had the fewest associated TCRs, DRB1 alleles the most.

To note about this clone: Its antigen remains unknown.

V lost 3 bases and J lost 4, with 12 bases in between. The germline CDR1 and CDR2 sequences are SGHTA and FQGTGA. The CDR3 totals 15 residues. The PCR made use of 60 Vbeta and 13 Jbeta primers. Generated by immunoSEQ multiplex PCR, the TCRdb table keeps only in-frame clones and is missing some. The data hold about 120,000 clones, with 77% observed a single time. The rearrangement links TRBV7-3 to TRBJ2-2; maybe TRBD1 (6 bases). Sequencing was performed on PBMCs. The clonotype originates from a male donor in good health and CMV-seropositive. The CDR3 protein is CASSFTGRSTGELFF. CDR3 nucleotides: TGTGCCAGCAGCTTTACAGGGAGATCCACCGGGGAGCTGTTTTTT.